Described below is a single T cell receptor (beta chain) sequence and its context. This entry is derived from a study of blood T cell repertoires in COVID-19. TCRdb's copy holds only in-frame clones and misses some; the assay was immunoSEQ multiplex PCR. This repertoire shows about 120,000 clones, 85% found once; its top ten account for roughly 11%. This CDR3 contains 11 residues. Germline V lookup: CDR1 LNHDA, CDR2 SQIVND (reference sequence). Trimming took 5 bases from V and 13 from J, leaving 11 bases between them. This chain uses TRBV19 with TRBJ1-4; D gene ambiguous. Sequenced material: peripheral blood. This TCR was recovered from an elderly man with acute or convalescent COVID-19. The CDR3 DNA follows: TGTGCCAGTAGTGTTAAGAGTGGACTGTTTTTT. Translation gives CASSVKSGLFF. Full variable domain (remainder filled in from reference TRBV19 and TRBJ1-4): DGGITQSPKYLFRKEGQNVTLSCEQNLNHDAMYWYRQDPGQGLRLIYYSQIVNDFQKGDIAEGYSVSREKKESFPLTVTSAQKNPTAFYLCASSVKSGLFFGSGTQLSVL.